The next 14 T cell receptor beta chains were all read from a single sample in a study of T cell responses to AZD1222 COVID-19 vaccine. Repertoires were generated with immunoSEQ multiplex PCR, while TCRdb's copy carries only in-frame clones and drops some. The sample carries about 140,000 clones, roughly nine tenths recorded once. Here the sequenced sample was peripheral blood, taken 28 days after the second AZD1222 dose. The receptors originated from an adult who received the AZD1222 COVID-19 vaccine.

This chain links TRBV25-1 with TRBJ2-1; D is ambiguous. The germline gives CDR1 MGHDK, CDR2 SYGVNS. Deletions cut 4 bases from V and 7 bases from J, with 11 bases between. This CDR3 comprises 13 residues. CDR3 protein: CASSAPNLNEQFF. CDR3 nucleotides: TGTGCCAGCAGTGCCCCGAACTTGAATGAGCAGTTCTTC.

The J gene is TRBJ2-1, the V gene TRBV5-6; D remains unclear. CDR3 length equals 12 residues. Germline V gene sequence: CDR1 SGHDT, CDR2 YYEEEE. V was cut by 7 bases and J by 9 bases, with 14 bases left in between. As DNA, the CDR3 is TGTGCCAGCTCATGGGTTAGCAGTGAGCAGTTCTTC. This gives the protein CASSWVSSEQFF.

This rearrangement joins TRBV11-3 to TRBJ2-7; 11 bases are shared with TRBD2. The CDR3 is 15 amino acids. Per germline, CDR1 SGHNT and CDR2 YENEEA. V was pared by 5 bases and J by 3 bases, with 6 bases of the junction left unmatched. CDR3 in amino acids: CASSPGTSGIYEQYF. CDR3 DNA: TGTGCCAGCAGCCCGGGGACTAGCGGTATCTACGAGCAGTACTTC. The full variable domain, rest sourced from reference TRBV11-3 and TRBJ2-7, is EAGVVQSPRYKIIEKKQPVAFWCNPISGHNTLYWYLQNLGQGPELLIRYENEEAVDDSQLPKDRFSAERLKGVDSTLKIQPAELGDSAVYLCASSPGTSGIYEQYFGPGTRLTVT.

This clone has a single count. The CDR3 sequence: CASGGRRTEAFF. CDR3 nucleotides: TGTGCTAGCGGTGGTCGTCGCACTGAAGCTTTCTTT. The chain uses TRBV7-2 and TRBJ1-1; D gene unclear. CDR3 length: 12 residues. Germline-derived CDR1 and CDR2 are SGHTA and FQGNSA.

This sequence joins TRBV19 and TRBJ1-1, with TRBD1 matching over 8 bases. Germline trimming cut 5 bases from V and 3 bases from J; bases unmatched to any gene: 8. Germline CDR1 is LNHDA and CDR2 is SQIVND (reference sequence). The CDR3 covers 15 residues. The DNA of the CDR3 is TGTGCCAGTAGTGTTTCAGGGGGCGCTTACACTGAAGCTTTCTTT. Amino acid sequence: CASSVSGGAYTEAFF.

On this clone itself: Within the sample, other DNA sequences also encode this same CDR3. The rearrangement uses TRBV18 and TRBJ2-2; D is ambiguous. V lost 2 bases, J lost 2 bases, and 6 bases lay in between. CDR1 is KGHSH and CDR2 is LQKENI in the germline V gene. The CDR3 length is 14 residues. In DNA form, the CDR3 reads TGTGCCAGCTCACCAGGTGCAAACACCGGGGAGCTGTTTTTT. Translating it yields CASSPGANTGELFF.

The J gene is TRBJ2-3, the V gene TRBV9; TRBD1 or TRBD2 may be the D gene (6 bases each). Germline CDR1 and CDR2: SGDLS and YYNGEE. This CDR3 is 15 amino acids long. V was pared by 0 bases and J by 5 bases, with 13 bases between. DNA for the CDR3: TGTGCCAGCAGCGTAGGGGGGGCCGGAGTAGATACGCAGTATTTT. Its translation: CASSVGGAGVDTQYF.

This chain links TRBV12-3 or TRBV12-4 with TRBJ2-7, with D unclear. The ends were cut back, 3 bases at V and 6 bases at J, with 9 bases in the middle. This CDR3 is 12 amino acids long. CDR3 amino acids: CASSFLGIEQYF. In DNA, the CDR3 is TGTGCCAGCAGTTTTTTGGGGATCGAGCAGTACTTC.

The count of this clone is one. The gene calls are TRBV2 and TRBJ2-1; 7 bases are a match to TRBD1. Germline-derived CDR1 and CDR2 are SNHLY and FYNNEI. This CDR3 spans 13 amino acids. Trimming at V came to 8 bases and at J to 1 base, leaving 2 bases not matched to a gene. CDR3 nucleotides: TGTGCCAGCCTGACAGGGTCCTACAATGAGCAGTTCTTC. Protein sequence: CASLTGSYNEQFF. The full variable domain, completed using reference TRBV2 and TRBJ2-1, is EPEVTQTPSHQVTQMGQEVILRCVPISNHLYFYWYRQILGQKVEFLVSFYNNEISEKSEIFDDQFSVERPDGSNFTLKIRSTKLEDSAMYFCASLTGSYNEQFFGPGTRLTVL.

V and J are TRBV7-3 and TRBJ1-1, with no clear D. Trimming pared 2 bases from V and 5 bases from J, leaving 15 bases between. Per germline, CDR1 SGHTA and CDR2 FQGTGA. The CDR3 has 15 amino acids. In DNA form, the CDR3 reads TGTGCCAGCAGCTTACTTCCGGCCAGAATAACTGAAGCTTTCTTT. Protein sequence: CASSLLPARITEAFF.

The chain employs TRBV11-2 and TRBJ1-1, with 9 bases identical to TRBD1. Germline V gene data show CDR1 as SGHAT and CDR2 as FQNNGV. CDR3 size: 15 residues. J lost 0 bases, V lost 4 bases, and 3 bases had no gene match. In DNA, the CDR3 is TGTGCCAGCAGCTCCGGGACAGGGATGAACACTGAAGCTTTCTTT. This codes for CASSSGTGMNTEAFF. The variable domain in full, with the rest retrieved from reference TRBV11-2 and TRBJ1-1, is EAGVAQSPRYKIIEKRQSVAFWCNPISGHATLYWYQQILGQGPKLLIQFQNNGVVDDSQLPKDRFSAERLKGVDSTLKIQPAKLEDSAVYLCASSSGTGMNTEAFFGQGTRLTVV.

The CDR3 DNA reads as TGTGCCAGCAGCTCATCCCTCGGGACAGGATGGACCGGGGAGCTGTTTTTT. This gives the protein CASSSSLGTGWTGELFF. The V and J genes are TRBV11-2 and TRBJ2-2, with 8 nucleotides matching TRBD1. This CDR3 contains 17 residues. The junction had 12 bases not matched to a gene; V was cut back by 4 bases and J by 5 bases. Germline V CDR1 and CDR2: SGHAT, FQNNGV.

V gene TRBV27 combines with J gene TRBJ2-6, with D uncertain. V lost 3 bases to trimming and J lost 0 bases, with 12 bases between them. This CDR3 contains 17 residues. The germline V gene encodes CDR1 MNHEY and CDR2 SMNVEV (reference sequence). The CDR3 sequence is CASSFYLLSSGANVLTF. CDR3 nucleotide sequence: TGTGCCAGCAGTTTCTACCTTCTGAGCTCTGGGGCCAACGTCCTGACTTTC.

This sequence joins TRBV9 and TRBJ1-3; no definite D call. CDR3 length: 15 residues. CDR1 and CDR2 (germline): SGDLS, YYNGEE. The V end lost 4 bases, the J end lost 0 bases, and 11 bases lay between the germline ends. The CDR3 region has the DNA TGTGCCAGCAGCCCTGAGGGTCGCTCTGGAAACACCATATATTTT. Its protein product is CASSPEGRSGNTIYF. The entire variable domain, with the rest obtained from reference TRBV9 and TRBJ1-3, is as follows: DSGVTQTPKHLITATGQRVTLRCSPRSGDLSVYWYQQSLDQGLQFLIQYYNGEERAKGNILERFSAQQFPDLHSELNLSSLELGDSALYFCASSPEGRSGNTIYFGEGSWLTVV.